The source of this TCR beta chain is a study of human T cells and chemical hapten exposure. Notes on the study in general: Expanded TCR sets contained significantly more large CDR3 similarity clusters than controls.

The time point was: patch test 1, 2 weeks after DPC sensitization. The treatment was: therapeutic diphenylcyclopropenone sensitization with weekly scalp DPC. Every donor had alopecia and was 18 to 70 years old; all were suitable for DPC. Germline CDR1 and CDR2: SQVTM and ANQGSEA. The CDR3 is made up of 12 amino acids. The V and J ends lost 0 bases and 9 bases respectively, with 9 bases between them. Details on this clonotype: The antigen remains unidentified.

Per the original data handling: Sampled TCR counts reached a median of approximately 93,000 per sample, with values ranging from roughly 20,000 to 700,000. Via MiXCR, TCRdb re-called the RACE reads, giving one row per CDR3 protein. TCRdb, not the original authors, processed these V and J calls. The repertoire includes 75,000 to 90,000 distinct CDR3 sequences, approximately 12% of them detected once, and about 3.5% sits in the top ten. The TCR comes from a woman aged 55-69 years with alopecia areata. Some clones in this sample may be carry-over from other donors' samples. This specimen was whole blood, taken in connection with sensitization to the hapten diphenylcyclopropenone (DPC). The J gene is TRBJ2-1, the V gene TRBV29-1; TRBD1 or TRBD2 may be the D gene (6 bases each). CDR3 in amino acids: CSVEDPGAEQFF. The CDR3 nucleotides read TGCAGCGTTGAAGACCCGGGGGCTGAGCAGTTCTTC.